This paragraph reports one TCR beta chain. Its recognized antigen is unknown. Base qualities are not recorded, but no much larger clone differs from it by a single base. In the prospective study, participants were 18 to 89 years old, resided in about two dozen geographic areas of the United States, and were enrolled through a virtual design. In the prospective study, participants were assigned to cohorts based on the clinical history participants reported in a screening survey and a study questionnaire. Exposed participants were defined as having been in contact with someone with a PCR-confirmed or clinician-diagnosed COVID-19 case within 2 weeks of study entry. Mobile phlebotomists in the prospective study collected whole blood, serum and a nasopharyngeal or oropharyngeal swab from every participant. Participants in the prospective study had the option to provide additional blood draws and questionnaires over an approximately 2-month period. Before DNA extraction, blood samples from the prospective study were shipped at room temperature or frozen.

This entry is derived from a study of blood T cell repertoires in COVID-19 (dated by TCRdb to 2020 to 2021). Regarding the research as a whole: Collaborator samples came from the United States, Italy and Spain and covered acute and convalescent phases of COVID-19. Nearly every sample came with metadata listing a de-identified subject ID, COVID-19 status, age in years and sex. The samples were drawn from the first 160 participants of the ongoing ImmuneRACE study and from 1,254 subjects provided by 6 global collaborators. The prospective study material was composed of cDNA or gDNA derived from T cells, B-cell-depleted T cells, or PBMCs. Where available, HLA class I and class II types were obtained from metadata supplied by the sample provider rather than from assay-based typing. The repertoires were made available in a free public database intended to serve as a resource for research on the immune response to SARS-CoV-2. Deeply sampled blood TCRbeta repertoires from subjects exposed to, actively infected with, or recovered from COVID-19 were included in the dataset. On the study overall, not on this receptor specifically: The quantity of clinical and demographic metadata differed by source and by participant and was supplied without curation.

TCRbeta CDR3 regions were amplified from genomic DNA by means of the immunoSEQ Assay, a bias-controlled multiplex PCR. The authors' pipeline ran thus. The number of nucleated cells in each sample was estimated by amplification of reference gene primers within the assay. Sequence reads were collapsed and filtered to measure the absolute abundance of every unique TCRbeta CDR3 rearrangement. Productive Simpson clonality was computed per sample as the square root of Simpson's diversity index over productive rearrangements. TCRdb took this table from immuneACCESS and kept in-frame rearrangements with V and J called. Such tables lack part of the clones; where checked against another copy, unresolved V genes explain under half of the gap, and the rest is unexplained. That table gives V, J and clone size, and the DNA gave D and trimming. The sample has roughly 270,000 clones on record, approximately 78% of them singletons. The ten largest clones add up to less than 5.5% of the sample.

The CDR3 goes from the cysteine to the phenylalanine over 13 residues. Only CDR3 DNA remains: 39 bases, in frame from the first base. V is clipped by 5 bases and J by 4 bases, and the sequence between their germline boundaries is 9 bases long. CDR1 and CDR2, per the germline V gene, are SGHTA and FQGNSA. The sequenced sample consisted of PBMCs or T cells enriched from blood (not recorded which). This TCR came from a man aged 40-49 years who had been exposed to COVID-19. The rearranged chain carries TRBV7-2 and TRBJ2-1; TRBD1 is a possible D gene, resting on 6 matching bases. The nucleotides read TGTGCCAGCAGCCAAGGGGGATACAATGAGCAGTTCTTC. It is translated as CASSQGGYNEQFF.